The clone carrying this TCR beta chain appeared a single time. The protocol was immunoSEQ multiplex PCR, while the TCRdb copy is restricted to in-frame clones and leaves out a portion. The data show some 75,000 clones, about 89% seen once. The CDR3 length is 16 residues. This entry belongs to a study of blood T cell repertoires in COVID-19. As for the study in general: The United States, Italy and Spain provided the acute and convalescent COVID-19 samples.

The rearrangement joins TRBV21-1 to TRBJ1-1; the listed D gene, TRBD1, was not tested against the DNA. TRBV21-1 is given as a pseudogene. The specimen was peripheral blood. This TCR derives from a man aged 55 to 70 with acute or convalescent COVID-19. CDR3 region: CASSKVVDSSNTEAFF. CDR3 bases: TGTGCCAGCAGCAAAGTAGTCGACAGCTCGAACACTGAAGCTTTCTTT.